A selection of T cell receptor beta chains follows, all from one sample in a study of blood T cell repertoires in COVID-19. Data came from immunoSEQ multiplex PCR; TCRdb stores just in-frame clones and leaves some out. The data show around 60,000 clones, around 90% seen once. What was sequenced was peripheral blood. These receptors came from a woman aged 80 or over with active COVID-19. Each CDR3 is given with its conserved first and last residue. D genes are given only for firm matches. Part of the rows lack a size; the others show once, few, many or a class for expanded clones.

CDR3nt | CDR3aa | d_gene | j_gene | abundance | v_gene
TGTGCTAGTCTGGGGGGGGGCGGGGAGCTGTTTTTT | CASLGGGGELFF | TRBD2 | TRBJ2-2 | once | TRBV12-5
TGTGCCAGCTGGGACAGGGGAGGGACCGGGGAGCTGTTTTTT | CASWDRGGTGELFF | TRBD1 | TRBJ2-2 | once | TRBV27
TGTGCCAGCAGTTTATTCACAGGGGGGAGCTCCTACAATGAGCAGTTCTTC | CASSLFTGGSSYNEQFF | TRBD1 | TRBJ2-1 | NA | TRBV28
TGTGCCAGCACCGACCCGGGACAGGGATCGCCCACCATATATTTT | CASTDPGQGSPTIYF | TRBD1 | TRBJ1-3 | NA | TRBV9
TGTGCCAGCAGCTTAGTACGCGGCAACACCATATATTTT | CASSLVRGNTIYF | NA | TRBJ1-3 | NA | TRBV7-9
TGTGCCAGTAGTATAGGACAGGCTAATAGCAATCAGCCCCAGCATTTT | CASSIGQANSNQPQHF | NA | TRBJ1-5 | once | TRBV19
TGTGCCAGCAGTACAGGGTCTGGAAACACCATATATTTT | CASSTGSGNTIYF | NA | TRBJ1-3 | few | TRBV6-5
TGTGCCAGCAGCGTGGGACACCTAGACACCGGGGAGCTGTTTTTT | CASSVGHLDTGELFF | NA | TRBJ2-2 | NA | TRBV7-9
TGTGCCAGCAGCTTGGGACAGGGGGCCAATAACTATGGCTACACCTTC | CASSLGQGANNYGYTF | TRBD1 | TRBJ1-2 | once | TRBV5-4
TGTGCCAGTAGTATATCACAGGATGACAATGAGCAGTTCTTC | CASSISQDDNEQFF | NA | TRBJ2-1 | NA | TRBV19
TGTGCCAGCTCATCGATCCGGGACAGGGACGGCTACACCTTC | CASSSIRDRDGYTF | TRBD1 | TRBJ1-2 | NA | TRBV18
TGTGCCAGCAGCCGGCGGGGACAGGGCCCTAACTATGGCTACACCTTC | CASSRRGQGPNYGYTF | TRBD1 | TRBJ1-2 | NA | TRBV27
TGTGCCAGCAGCCGTAGCGCTCAAGAGACCCAGTACTTC | CASSRSAQETQYF | NA | TRBJ2-5 | NA | TRBV5-6
TGTGCCAGTAGCCGACAGGGGACGGGTGGCTACACCTTC | CASSRQGTGGYTF | TRBD1 | TRBJ1-2 | NA | TRBV19
TGTGCCAGCAGACAACGGACAGAGAACACTGAAGCTTTCTTT | CASRQRTENTEAFF | NA | TRBJ1-1 | NA | TRBV7-2
TGCAGCGTTGGAGGGCTCGGGGCTAGCGGGAGTTCCACAGATACGCAGTATTTT | CSVGGLGASGSSTDTQYF | TRBD2 | TRBJ2-3 | NA | TRBV29-1
TGCGCCAGCAGCCAAGAGGGCATCTACATGGAAAAACTGTTTTTT | CASSQEGIYMEKLFF | NA | TRBJ1-4 | NA | TRBV4-1
TGTGCCAGCAGCCCCCGGGGAGGAAGCAAGAGCAATGAGCAGTTCTTC | CASSPRGGSKSNEQFF | NA | TRBJ2-1 | NA | TRBV7-6
TGCGCCAGCAGCTTCGCAGGGGGCGCGGAGCAGCCCCAGCATTTT | CASSFAGGAEQPQHF | TRBD1 | TRBJ1-5 | few | TRBV5-1
TGTGCCAGCAGCTTGGATGACAGGGAAGAGACCCAGTACTTC | CASSLDDREETQYF | TRBD1 | TRBJ2-5 | NA | TRBV5-6
TGTGCCAGCAGTGAAGAGGGGGCAGATACGCAGTATTTT | CASSEEGADTQYF | NA | TRBJ2-3 | NA | TRBV6-4
TGTGCCAGCAGCCCGCCCGCGAGCGGGAGGGCCCACACCGGGGAGCTGTTTTTT | CASSPPASGRAHTGELFF | TRBD2 | TRBJ2-2 | NA | TRBV4-2
TGCGCCAGCAGCTTGACTCTAGATACGCAGTATTTT | CASSLTLDTQYF | NA | TRBJ2-3 | once | TRBV5-1
TGTGCCTGGAGACTAGCGGGGGCTCCCTACGAGCAGTACTTC | CAWRLAGAPYEQYF | TRBD2 | TRBJ2-7 | NA | TRBV30
TGTGCCAGCACCAACGGACTAACCGCCTACGAGCAGTACTTC | CASTNGLTAYEQYF | NA | TRBJ2-7 | NA | TRBV5-5
TGTGCCAGCAGAGGGACAGGGCAATCACCCCTCCACTTT | CASRGTGQSPLHF | TRBD1 | TRBJ1-6 | NA | TRBV7-9
TGCGCCAGCAGCTTGGCCATAGGGGTCATGAACACTGAAGCTTTCTTT | CASSLAIGVMNTEAFF | NA | TRBJ1-1 | once | TRBV5-1
TGTGCCAGTTCCCCCAGGGGCCCGGGGGGCTACACCTTC | CASSPRGPGGYTF | NA | TRBJ1-2 | NA | TRBV12-3/TRBV12-4
TGCGCCAGCAGCCCCACATATACGCAGTATTTT | CASSPTYTQYF | NA | TRBJ2-3 | NA | TRBV10-2
TGCGCCAGCAGCCGCGGGACTAGCGGGAGTTTTGAGACCCAGTACTTC | CASSRGTSGSFETQYF | TRBD2 | TRBJ2-5 | NA | TRBV5-1
TGCGCCAGCAGGCGTCAGGTCCCTGACATTCAGTACTTC | CASRRQVPDIQYF | NA | TRBJ2-4 | NA | TRBV5-1
TGCAGTGCTAGTCAGACTAGCGGACCCCCGCAGTACTTC | CSASQTSGPPQYF | TRBD2 | TRBJ2-7 | NA | TRBV20-1
TGTGCCAGCAGCTTGCCGGGAACCAAGGAGACCCAGTACTTC | CASSLPGTKETQYF | NA | TRBJ2-5 | NA | TRBV7-9
TGTGCCAGCACCGCGCCGGGACTAGCCTCCGAGCAGTACTTC | CASTAPGLASEQYF | TRBD2 | TRBJ2-7 | NA | TRBV6-5
TGTGCCAGTAGTGCACAGGGGCTGGGGGAGACCCAGTACTTC | CASSAQGLGETQYF | TRBD1 | TRBJ2-5 | NA | TRBV19
TGCAGTGCTAGTGGGCAGGCGTATAGCAATCAGCCCCAGCATTTT | CSASGQAYSNQPQHF | NA | TRBJ1-5 | NA | TRBV20-1
TGTGCCAGCAGCGTAGGGGGCTCAGTCGGGGAGCTGTTTTTT | CASSVGGSVGELFF | NA | TRBJ2-2 | NA | TRBV9
TGTGCCAGCAGCCCAACCGCGGGTGCTAGCAATCAGCCCCAGCATTTT | CASSPTAGASNQPQHF | NA | TRBJ1-5 | NA | TRBV6-6
TGTGCCAGCAGAAGGACAGGGGGGCGTTACGAGCAGTACTTC | CASRRTGGRYEQYF | TRBD1 | TRBJ2-7 | NA | TRBV27